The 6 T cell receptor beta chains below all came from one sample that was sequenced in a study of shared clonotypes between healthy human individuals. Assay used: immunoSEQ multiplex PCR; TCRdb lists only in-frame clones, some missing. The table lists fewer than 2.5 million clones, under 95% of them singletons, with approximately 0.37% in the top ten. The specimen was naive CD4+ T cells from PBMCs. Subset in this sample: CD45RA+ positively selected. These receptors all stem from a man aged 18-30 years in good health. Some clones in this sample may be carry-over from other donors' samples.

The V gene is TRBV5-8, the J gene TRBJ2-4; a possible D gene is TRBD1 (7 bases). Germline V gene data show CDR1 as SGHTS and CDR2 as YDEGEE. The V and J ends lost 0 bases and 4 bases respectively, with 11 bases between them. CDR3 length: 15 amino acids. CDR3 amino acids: CASSLAGGQKNIQYF. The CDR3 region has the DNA TGTGCCAGCAGCTTGGCCGGGGGACAGAAAAACATTCAGTACTTC.

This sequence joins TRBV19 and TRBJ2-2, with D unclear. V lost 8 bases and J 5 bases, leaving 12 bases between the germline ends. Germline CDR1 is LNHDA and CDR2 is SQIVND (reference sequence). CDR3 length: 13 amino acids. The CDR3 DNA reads TGTGCCAGTCAGTACTACACGACCGGGGAGCTGTTTTTT. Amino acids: CASQYYTTGELFF.

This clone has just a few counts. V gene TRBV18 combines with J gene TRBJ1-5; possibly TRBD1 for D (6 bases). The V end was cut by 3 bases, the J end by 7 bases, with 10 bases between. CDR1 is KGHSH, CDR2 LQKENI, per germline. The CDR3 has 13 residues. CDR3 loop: CASSPARGQPQHF. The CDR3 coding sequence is TGTGCCAGCTCACCCGCCAGGGGACAGCCCCAGCATTTT. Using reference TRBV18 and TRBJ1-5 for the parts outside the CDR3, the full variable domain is NAGVMQNPRHLVRRRGQEARLRCSPMKGHSHVYWYRQLPEEGLKFMVYLQKENIIDESGMPKERFSAEFPKEGPSILRIQQVVRGDSAAYFCASSPARGQPQHFGDGTRLSIL.

CDR3 region: CASSPGGAQSPLHF. The CDR3 DNA reads TGTGCCAGCAGCCCTGGGGGGGCGCAATCACCCCTCCACTTT. The chain employs TRBV28 and TRBJ1-6; TRBD1 might be the D (6 bases). There are 14 residues in the CDR3. CDR1 is MDHEN and CDR2 is SYDVKM in the germline V gene. V was pared by 6 bases and J by 10 bases, with 16 bases between.

The CDR3 nucleotides are TGTGCCAGCGGACGACTAGCGGGGGCCGGGGAGCTGTTTTTT. It is translated as CASGRLAGAGELFF. The J gene is TRBJ2-2, the V gene TRBV27; 12 bases line up with TRBD2. The V segment lost 8 bases and the J segment 6 bases; nucleotides outside the gene matches: 4. The CDR3 runs 14 residues. Germline V CDR1 and CDR2: MNHEY, SMNVEV (reference sequence).

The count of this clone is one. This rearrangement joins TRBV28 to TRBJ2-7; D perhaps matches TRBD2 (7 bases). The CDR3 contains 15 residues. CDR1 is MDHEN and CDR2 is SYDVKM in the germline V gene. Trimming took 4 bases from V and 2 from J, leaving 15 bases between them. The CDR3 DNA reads TGTGCCAGCAGTTACCCCCGGGGGGCCGCCTACGAGCAGTACTTC. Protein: CASSYPRGAAYEQYF.